This TCR beta chain comes out of a study of blood T cells in healthy people across ages. Sample-barcoded 5' priming and a J-beta primer mix drove a second PCR of roughly 6 to 12 cycles. Each CDR3 protein is one row after TCRdb ran MiXCR on the 5' RACE reads. The table records some 370,000 distinct CDR3 sequences, 45% to 65% of them present only once. The V gene's germline CDR1 is MNHEY and CDR2 SMNVEV (reference sequence). This CDR3 is 14 amino acids long. Trimming removed 2 bases from V and 8 bases from J, with 15 bases in between. The chain recombines TRBV27 with TRBJ1-2, with D maybe TRBD1 (6 bases). This receptor was identified in a man in his 60s in good health. The sequenced sample was blood. CDR3 bases: TGTGCCAGCAGTTTAGAGGGCAGGGGATACGGCTACACCTTC. Translation gives CASSLEGRGYGYTF.